The clone carrying this TCR beta chain occurred once. The antigen is unknown. This specimen comes from a study of T cell responses to AZD1222 COVID-19 vaccine. General study findings and limits: Among those given AZD1222, only 6 or 7 were seropositive at baseline. Spike-wide coverage was observed for vaccine-associated CD4 TCRs, with dominant responses at 160-218 and 743-854. In a largely white British group with more females than males, clonal diversity was possibly underestimated.

Germline CDR1 MNHNS, CDR2 SASEGT. V shed 2 bases and J shed 5 bases, with 9 bases lying between them. This CDR3 contains 13 residues. Sequencing used immunoSEQ multiplex PCR; TCRdb keeps in-frame clones, though not all of them. Here the sample spans 160,000 or so clones, 75% to 95% being singletons. This receptor was taken from an adult in good health. The chain recombines TRBV6-1 with TRBJ2-5; unclear D gene. The source material was peripheral blood, sampled on day 0 of AZD1222 vaccination. CDR3 protein: CASSEWNTETQYF. The CDR3 DNA is TGTGCCAGCAGTGAATGGAACACGGAGACCCAGTACTTC.